Sequencing of this T cell receptor (beta chain) was carried out in a study of blood T cell repertoires in COVID-19. Study context: The origin of the acute and convalescent COVID-19 samples was the United States, Italy and Spain.

Trimming took off 2 bases at V and 0 bases at J, with 12 bases between the two ends. Germline V CDR1 and CDR2: SGDLS, YYNGEE. This CDR3 spans 16 amino acids. Under the authors' procedure: Amplification of reference gene primers provided the estimated nucleated cell counts. TCRdb's table, derived via immunoSEQ multiplex PCR, lists solely in-frame clones and lacks some. That table gives V, J and clone size, and the DNA gave D and trimming. The table includes about 170,000 clones, about 88% detected once. Specimen: peripheral blood. The clonotype comes from a woman older than 75 in a cohort sampled during active or convalescent COVID-19. This chain links TRBV9 with TRBJ2-1, with D possibly being TRBD2 (6 bases). The DNA of the CDR3 is TGTGCCAGCAGCGTCAGCGGGCAGAGCTCCTACAATGAGCAGTTCTTC. Amino acid sequence: CASSVSGQSSYNEQFF. The full variable domain, completed using reference TRBV9 and TRBJ2-1, is DSGVTQTPKHLITATGQRVTLRCSPRSGDLSVYWYQQSLDQGLQFLIQYYNGEERAKGNILERFSAQQFPDLHSELNLSSLELGDSALYFCASSVSGQSSYNEQFFGPGTRLTVL.